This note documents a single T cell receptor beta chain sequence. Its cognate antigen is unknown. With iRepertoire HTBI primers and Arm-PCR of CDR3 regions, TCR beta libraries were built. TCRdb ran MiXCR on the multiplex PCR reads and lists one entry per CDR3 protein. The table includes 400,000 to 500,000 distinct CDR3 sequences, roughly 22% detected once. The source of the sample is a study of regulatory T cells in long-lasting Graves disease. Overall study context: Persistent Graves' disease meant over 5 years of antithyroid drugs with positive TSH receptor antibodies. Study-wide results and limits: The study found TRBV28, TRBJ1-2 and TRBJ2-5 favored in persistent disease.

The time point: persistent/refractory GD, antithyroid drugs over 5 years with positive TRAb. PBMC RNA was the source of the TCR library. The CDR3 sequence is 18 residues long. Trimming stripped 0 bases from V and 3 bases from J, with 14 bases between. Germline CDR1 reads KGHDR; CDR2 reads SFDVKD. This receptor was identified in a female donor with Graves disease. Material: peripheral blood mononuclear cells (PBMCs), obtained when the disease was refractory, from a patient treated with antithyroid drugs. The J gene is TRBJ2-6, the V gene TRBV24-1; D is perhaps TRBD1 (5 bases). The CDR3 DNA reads TGTGCCACCAGTGATTTGCACGGCAGGGTTTATGGGGCCAACGTCCTGACTTTC. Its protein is CATSDLHGRVYGANVLTF.